This TCR beta chain originates from a study of patients and donors after allogeneic stem cell transplantation. Each CDR3 protein is one row after TCRdb ran MiXCR on the RT-PCR reads. This sample has some 960,000 distinct CDR3 sequences, with under 20% found just once. The CDR3 length is 15 residues. The germline V gene has CDR1 DFQATT and CDR2 SNEGSKA (reference sequence). The junction had 8 bases not matched to a gene; V was cut back by 1 base and J by 7 bases. The specimen sequenced was blood, either unsorted or a sorted T cell fraction (not recorded which). The rearrangement uses TRBV20-1 and TRBJ2-5; 11 nucleotides align to TRBD2. The receptor comes from a human donor who was either an allogeneic HSCT recipient or a stem cell or donor lymphocyte infusion donor (not recorded which). It is not recorded whose cells these are; they may come from a transplant donor. This chain's CDR3 is CSARVRVAGGRTQYF. The CDR3 DNA is TGCAGTGCTAGAGTTAGAGTAGCGGGGGGGCGGACCCAGTACTTC.